The rows below give T cell receptor beta chains drawn from one sample of a study of metastatic and nonmetastatic thyroid tumors. TCRdb re-called the PCR reads through MiXCR. Of 22,000 or so clones listed, about 14% are singletons. Sequences were obtained from blood. These receptors were taken from a female donor with papillary thyroid cancer or a benign thyroid nodule (not recorded which). Some clones in this sample may be carry-over from other donors' samples. Each CDR3 is given with its conserved first and last residue. Each record gives: clone size, V gene, J gene, CDR3 protein. Some rows mark clone size as missing; the rest say once, few, many or name a class of expanded clone.

clone_size: many; v_call: TRBV5-1; j_call: TRBJ2-2; cdr3_aa: CASSPTDNWFF
clone_size: many; v_call: TRBV5-1; j_call: TRBJ2-3; cdr3_aa: CASSLLAGGSTDTQYF
clone_size: many; v_call: TRBV7-2; j_call: TRBJ2-1; cdr3_aa: CASSLAKASYNEQSF
clone_size: many; v_call: TRBV27; j_call: TRBJ2-5; cdr3_aa: CASSLSGTSGSETQYF
clone_size: many; v_call: TRBV9; j_call: TRBJ2-5; cdr3_aa: CASSVGGLAPTQETQYF
clone_size: few; v_call: TRBV9; j_call: TRBJ2-1; cdr3_aa: CASSSEGLAGVDNEQFF
clone_size: many; v_call: TRBV20-1; j_call: TRBJ2-1; cdr3_aa: CSARDRTSGRAGSYNEQFF
clone_size: many; v_call: TRBV12-3/TRBV12-4; j_call: TRBJ2-3; cdr3_aa: CASSFTGTSTDTQYF
clone_size: -; v_call: TRBV15; j_call: TRBJ1-3; cdr3_aa: CATSRDRGAGNTIYF
clone_size: many; v_call: TRBV4-3; j_call: TRBJ1-1; cdr3_aa: CASSQEEGQTEAFF
clone_size: -; v_call: TRBV30; j_call: TRBJ1-1; cdr3_aa: CAWSVSGGYWDTEAFF
clone_size: few; v_call: TRBV10-2; j_call: TRBJ2-2; cdr3_aa: CARRTGTSGELFF
clone_size: -; v_call: TRBV28; j_call: TRBJ2-7; cdr3_aa: CASSLGGTGREQYF
clone_size: many; v_call: TRBV11-1; j_call: TRBJ1-5; cdr3_aa: CASSHDGQGANQPQHF
clone_size: many; v_call: TRBV7-9; j_call: TRBJ2-7; cdr3_aa: CASSPSDYEQYF
clone_size: many; v_call: TRBV7-2; j_call: TRBJ2-3; cdr3_aa: CASSPWSDTDTQYF
clone_size: many; v_call: TRBV20-1; j_call: TRBJ2-7; cdr3_aa: CSAKHSYEQYF
clone_size: many; v_call: TRBV12-3/TRBV12-4; j_call: TRBJ2-1; cdr3_aa: CASSSLAATFF
clone_size: many; v_call: TRBV9; j_call: TRBJ2-1; cdr3_aa: CASSGSYSGIYEQFF
clone_size: many; v_call: TRBV15; j_call: TRBJ2-3; cdr3_aa: CATSSRQGGTDTQYF
clone_size: many; v_call: TRBV20-1; j_call: TRBJ2-3; cdr3_aa: CSARDGRIVDTQYF
clone_size: many; v_call: TRBV5-1; j_call: TRBJ2-1; cdr3_aa: CASAQERVYNEQFF
clone_size: -; v_call: TRBV6-2/TRBV6-3; j_call: TRBJ1-5; cdr3_aa: CASSYSNSQPQHF
clone_size: many; v_call: TRBV28; j_call: TRBJ1-5; cdr3_aa: CASRRPGQGAAQPQHF
clone_size: many; v_call: TRBV10-3; j_call: TRBJ2-3; cdr3_aa: CAISERADQDTQYF
clone_size: many; v_call: TRBV20-1; j_call: TRBJ2-2; cdr3_aa: CSASEAGAVGELFF
clone_size: many; v_call: TRBV7-8; j_call: TRBJ1-1; cdr3_aa: CASRSRQGGEAFF
clone_size: -; v_call: TRBV2; j_call: TRBJ2-7; cdr3_aa: CAQTEGEGVASYEQYF
clone_size: -; v_call: TRBV19; j_call: TRBJ2-7; cdr3_aa: CASSFRTSAYEQYF
clone_size: few; v_call: TRBV6-2/TRBV6-3; j_call: TRBJ2-3; cdr3_aa: CASSYYRAPTDTQYF
clone_size: many; v_call: TRBV12-3/TRBV12-4; j_call: TRBJ2-2; cdr3_aa: CASRDSLGQGISGELFF
clone_size: many; v_call: TRBV28; j_call: TRBJ1-4; cdr3_aa: CASSLGQPNGEKLFF
clone_size: medium-sized; v_call: TRBV11-1; j_call: TRBJ2-3; cdr3_aa: CASSLARSSADTQYF
clone_size: many; v_call: TRBV19; j_call: TRBJ2-1; cdr3_aa: CASRLAGQQFF
clone_size: many; v_call: TRBV4-2; j_call: TRBJ2-3; cdr3_aa: CASSDGTNWGTDTQYF
clone_size: many; v_call: TRBV13; j_call: TRBJ2-7; cdr3_aa: CASSLRRDEQYF
clone_size: once; v_call: TRBV20-1; j_call: TRBJ2-1; cdr3_aa: CSARTGWGNEQFF
clone_size: many; v_call: TRBV28; j_call: TRBJ2-1; cdr3_aa: CASSTGTSGSFEQFF
clone_size: -; v_call: TRBV20-1; j_call: TRBJ2-3; cdr3_aa: CSARVTGSDTQYF
clone_size: many; v_call: TRBV18; j_call: TRBJ2-1; cdr3_aa: CASSPTITGANEQFF
clone_size: many; v_call: TRBV20-1; j_call: TRBJ1-2; cdr3_aa: CTGYNYGYTF
clone_size: many; v_call: TRBV4-2; j_call: TRBJ2-3; cdr3_aa: CASSPGVGPHGTDTQYF
clone_size: many; v_call: TRBV6-1; j_call: TRBJ2-7; cdr3_aa: CASRNTGSEQYF
clone_size: many; v_call: TRBV4-3; j_call: TRBJ2-5; cdr3_aa: CASSQSLAGEGETQYF
clone_size: many; v_call: TRBV6-1; j_call: TRBJ2-5; cdr3_aa: CASRDYIQETQYF
clone_size: many; v_call: TRBV5-1; j_call: TRBJ2-3; cdr3_aa: CASRRDDGTDTQYF
clone_size: many; v_call: TRBV20-1; j_call: TRBJ2-5; cdr3_aa: CSAPPGQIQETQYF
clone_size: many; v_call: TRBV20-1; j_call: TRBJ2-2; cdr3_aa: CSARGSVYNTGELFF
clone_size: many; v_call: TRBV19; j_call: TRBJ2-3; cdr3_aa: CASSVGSPLASTDTQYF
clone_size: many; v_call: TRBV6-1; j_call: TRBJ2-7; cdr3_aa: CASSRDREFYEQYF
clone_size: many; v_call: TRBV5-1; j_call: TRBJ2-7; cdr3_aa: CASSVPDRSSYEQYF
clone_size: many; v_call: TRBV2; j_call: TRBJ2-5; cdr3_aa: CASRTPPGGRETQYF
clone_size: many; v_call: TRBV5-4; j_call: TRBJ2-5; cdr3_aa: CASSPGLAETQETQYF
clone_size: many; v_call: TRBV4-1; j_call: TRBJ1-6; cdr3_aa: CASTRDYNSPLHF
clone_size: once; v_call: TRBV11-2; j_call: TRBJ2-1; cdr3_aa: CASSLVRAGEQFF
clone_size: -; v_call: TRBV7-8; j_call: TRBJ2-1; cdr3_aa: CASSFMSGIIYNEQFF
clone_size: -; v_call: TRBV11-3; j_call: TRBJ2-1; cdr3_aa: CASSLEGGRDEQFF
clone_size: many; v_call: TRBV30; j_call: TRBJ1-2; cdr3_aa: CAWSKLRLNYGYTF
clone_size: -; v_call: TRBV7-3; j_call: TRBJ2-7; cdr3_aa: CASSSDGGEQYF